The entry below describes one T cell receptor beta chain. Its antigen is as yet unknown. This CDR3 is 15 amino acids long. V lost 5 bases and J lost 1, with 14 bases in between. Germline-derived CDR1 and CDR2 are MNHEY and SMNVEV (reference sequence). The record originates from a study of cytomegalovirus exposure and HLA in healthy donors. The overall study: The 100 to 150 validation repertoires were reported in a later analysis to have been generated on the same platform as the roughly 700 first-cohort repertoires. Study-level findings and limits: As confirmed in vitro, a few CMV-associated chains were specific for CMV antigens. Subsequent analysis of the roughly 120 validation repertoires found a tendency for first-cohort TCR clusters to co-occur.

Repertoires were generated with immunoSEQ multiplex PCR, while TCRdb's copy carries only in-frame clones and drops some. This table has approximately 150,000 clones, 80% to 95% appearing once. The chain links TRBV27 to TRBJ1-2; D may be TRBD1 (6 bases). This clonotype originated in a man aged 18 to 30 in good health and CMV-seronegative. What was sequenced was PBMCs. CDR3 region: CASSPRTAFNYGYTF. The CDR3 bases are TGTGCCAGCAGTCCTCGGACAGCTTTTAACTATGGCTACACCTTC.